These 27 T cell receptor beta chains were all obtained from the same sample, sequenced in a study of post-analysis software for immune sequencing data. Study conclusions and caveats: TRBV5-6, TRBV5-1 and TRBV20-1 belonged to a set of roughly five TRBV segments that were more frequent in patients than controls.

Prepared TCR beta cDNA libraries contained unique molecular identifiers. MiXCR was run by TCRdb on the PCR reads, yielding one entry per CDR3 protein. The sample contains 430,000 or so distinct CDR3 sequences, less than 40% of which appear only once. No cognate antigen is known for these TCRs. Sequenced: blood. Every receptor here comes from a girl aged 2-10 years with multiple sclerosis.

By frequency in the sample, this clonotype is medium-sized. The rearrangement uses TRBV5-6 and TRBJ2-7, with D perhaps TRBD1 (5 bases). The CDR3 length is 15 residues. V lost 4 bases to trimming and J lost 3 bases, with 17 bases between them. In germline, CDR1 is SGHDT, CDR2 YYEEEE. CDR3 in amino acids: CASSETPDTGYEQYF. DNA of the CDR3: TGTGCCAGCAGCGAGACACCGGACACCGGCTACGAGCAGTACTTC.

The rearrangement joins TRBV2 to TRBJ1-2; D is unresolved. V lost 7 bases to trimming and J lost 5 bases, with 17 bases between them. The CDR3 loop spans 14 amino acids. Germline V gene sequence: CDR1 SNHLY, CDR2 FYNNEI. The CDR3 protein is CASTNRASYYGYTF. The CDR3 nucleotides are TGTGCCAGCACAAACCGGGCCTCCTATTATGGCTACACCTTC.

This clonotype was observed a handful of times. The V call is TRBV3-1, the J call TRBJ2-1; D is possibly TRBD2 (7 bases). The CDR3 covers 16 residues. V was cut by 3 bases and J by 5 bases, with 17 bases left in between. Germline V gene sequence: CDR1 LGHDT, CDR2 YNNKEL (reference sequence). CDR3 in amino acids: CASSHAWGGKDNEQFF. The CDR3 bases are TGTGCCAGCAGCCATGCGTGGGGGGGCAAGGACAATGAGCAGTTCTTC.

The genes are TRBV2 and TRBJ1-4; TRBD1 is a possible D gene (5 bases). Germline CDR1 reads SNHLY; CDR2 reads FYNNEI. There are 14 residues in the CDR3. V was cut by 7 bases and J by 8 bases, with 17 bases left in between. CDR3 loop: CASMRGLVGEKLFF. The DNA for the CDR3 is TGTGCCAGCATGCGGGGCCTCGTCGGGGAAAAACTGTTTTTT.

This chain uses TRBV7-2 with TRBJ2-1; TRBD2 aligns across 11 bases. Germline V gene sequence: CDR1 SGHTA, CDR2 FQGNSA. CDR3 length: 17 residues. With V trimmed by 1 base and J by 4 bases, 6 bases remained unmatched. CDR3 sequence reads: CASSLVGLAGAYNEQFF. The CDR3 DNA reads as TGTGCCAGCAGCTTAGTAGGACTAGCGGGTGCTTACAATGAGCAGTTCTTC.

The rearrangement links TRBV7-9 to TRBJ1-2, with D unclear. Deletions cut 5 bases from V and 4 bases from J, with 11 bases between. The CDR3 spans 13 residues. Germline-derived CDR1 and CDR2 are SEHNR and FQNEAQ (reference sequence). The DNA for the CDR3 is TGTGCCAGCAGCCACCCGACTGTCTATGGCTACACCTTC. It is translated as CASSHPTVYGYTF.

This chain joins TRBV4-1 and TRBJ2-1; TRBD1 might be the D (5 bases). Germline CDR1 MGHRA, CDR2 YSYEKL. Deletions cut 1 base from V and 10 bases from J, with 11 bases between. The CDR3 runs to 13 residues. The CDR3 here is CASSQGGRWEQFF. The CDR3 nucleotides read TGCGCCAGCAGCCAAGGGGGCAGATGGGAGCAGTTCTTC.

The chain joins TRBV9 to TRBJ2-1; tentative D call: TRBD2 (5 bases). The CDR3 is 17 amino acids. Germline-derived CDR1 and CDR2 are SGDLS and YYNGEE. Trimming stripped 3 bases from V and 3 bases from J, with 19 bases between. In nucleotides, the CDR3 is TGTGCCAGCAGCGCCTGGATAGGGATTGGACTCTACAATGAGCAGTTCTTC. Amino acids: CASSAWIGIGLYNEQFF.

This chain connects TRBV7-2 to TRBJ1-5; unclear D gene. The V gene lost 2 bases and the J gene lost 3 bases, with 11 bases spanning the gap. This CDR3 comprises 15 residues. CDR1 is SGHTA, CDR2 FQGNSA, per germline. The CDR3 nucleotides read TGTGCCAGCAGCTTACGACAAGGGCTCAATCAGCCCCAGCATTTT. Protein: CASSLRQGLNQPQHF.

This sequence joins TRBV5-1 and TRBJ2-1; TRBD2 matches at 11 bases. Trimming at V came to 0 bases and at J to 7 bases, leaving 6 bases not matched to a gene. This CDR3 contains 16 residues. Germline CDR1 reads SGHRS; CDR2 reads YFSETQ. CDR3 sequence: CASSLEATSGINEQFF. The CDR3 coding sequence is TGCGCCAGCAGCTTGGAGGCGACTAGCGGGATAAATGAGCAGTTCTTC.

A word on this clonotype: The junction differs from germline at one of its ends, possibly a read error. Written as DNA, the CDR3 is TGCGCCGGCAGTGAGTTTACAGGGATAATAGGAGAGACCCAGTACTTC. Translating gives CAGSEFTGIIGETQYF. The genes are TRBV10-2 and TRBJ2-5; weak D call: TRBD1 (6 bases). Germline CDR1 WSHSY, CDR2 SAAADI. The CDR3 extends over 16 amino acids.

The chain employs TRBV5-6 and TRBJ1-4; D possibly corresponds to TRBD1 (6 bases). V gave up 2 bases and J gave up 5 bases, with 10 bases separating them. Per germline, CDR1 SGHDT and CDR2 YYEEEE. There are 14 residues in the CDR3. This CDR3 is CASSLGTPNEKLFF. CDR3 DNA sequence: TGTGCCAGCAGCTTAGGGACACCGAATGAAAAACTGTTTTTT. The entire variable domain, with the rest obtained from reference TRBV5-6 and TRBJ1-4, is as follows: DAGVTQSPTHLIKTRGQQVTLRCSPKSGHDTVSWYQQALGQGPQFIFQYYEEEERQRGNFPDRFSGHQFPNYSSELNVNALLLGDSALYLCASSLGTPNEKLFFGSGTQLSVL.

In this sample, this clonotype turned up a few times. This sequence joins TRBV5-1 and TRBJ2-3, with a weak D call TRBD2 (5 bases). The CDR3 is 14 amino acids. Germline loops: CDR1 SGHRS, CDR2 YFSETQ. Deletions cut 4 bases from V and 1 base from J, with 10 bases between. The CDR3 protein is CASSPPLGTDTQYF. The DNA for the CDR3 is TGCGCCAGCAGCCCACCACTAGGCACAGATACGCAGTATTTT.

CDR3 residues: CASSFPLGGTGSTNEKLFF. The CDR3 DNA follows: TGTGCCAGCAGCTTTCCCCTCGGCGGGACAGGGTCAACTAATGAAAAACTGTTTTTT. V and J are TRBV7-8 and TRBJ1-4; 9 nucleotides line up with TRBD1. This CDR3 is built from 19 residues. Germline lookup yields CDR1 SGHVS and CDR2 FQNEAQ. V lost 3 bases to trimming and J lost 0 bases; unmatched junction nucleotides: 11.

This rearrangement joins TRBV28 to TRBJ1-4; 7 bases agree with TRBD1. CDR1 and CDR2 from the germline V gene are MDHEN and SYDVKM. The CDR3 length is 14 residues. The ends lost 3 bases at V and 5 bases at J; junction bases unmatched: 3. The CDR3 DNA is TGTGCCAGCAGTTTGTCGGGACAGAATGAAAAACTGTTTTTT. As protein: CASSLSGQNEKLFF.

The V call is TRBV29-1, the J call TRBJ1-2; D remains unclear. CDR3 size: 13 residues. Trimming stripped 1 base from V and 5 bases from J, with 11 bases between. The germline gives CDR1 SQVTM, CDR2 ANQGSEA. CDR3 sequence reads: CSVEGLSSYGYTF. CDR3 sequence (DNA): TGCAGCGTTGAAGGTTTGTCGTCTTATGGCTACACCTTC.

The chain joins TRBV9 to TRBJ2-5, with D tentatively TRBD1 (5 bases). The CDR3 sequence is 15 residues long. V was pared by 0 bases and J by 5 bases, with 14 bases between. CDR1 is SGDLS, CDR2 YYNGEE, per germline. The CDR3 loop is CASSVDDSAPETQYF. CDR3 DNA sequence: TGTGCCAGCAGCGTAGATGACAGCGCCCCCGAGACCCAGTACTTC.

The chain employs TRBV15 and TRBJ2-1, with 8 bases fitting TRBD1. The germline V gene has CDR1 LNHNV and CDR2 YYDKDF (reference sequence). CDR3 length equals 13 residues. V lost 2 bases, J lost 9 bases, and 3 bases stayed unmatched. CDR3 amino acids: CATSRSGQVEQFF. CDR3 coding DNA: TGTGCCACCAGCAGATCGGGACAGGTTGAGCAGTTCTTC.

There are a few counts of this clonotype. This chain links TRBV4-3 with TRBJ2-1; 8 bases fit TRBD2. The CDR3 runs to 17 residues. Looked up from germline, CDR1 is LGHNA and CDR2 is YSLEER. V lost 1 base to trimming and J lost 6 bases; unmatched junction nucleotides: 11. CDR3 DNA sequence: TGCGCCAGCAGCCAAGTTTATAGCGGGATGATGACCAATGAGCAGTTCTTC. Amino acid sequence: CASSQVYSGMMTNEQFF.

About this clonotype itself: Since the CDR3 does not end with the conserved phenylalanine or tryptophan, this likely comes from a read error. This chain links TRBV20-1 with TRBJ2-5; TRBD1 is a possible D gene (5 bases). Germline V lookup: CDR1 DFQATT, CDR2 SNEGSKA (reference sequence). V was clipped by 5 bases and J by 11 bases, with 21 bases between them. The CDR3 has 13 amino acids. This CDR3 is CSALGHLGEEQYL. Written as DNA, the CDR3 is TGCAGTGCTTTAGGACACCTCGGAGAAGAGCAGTACCTC.

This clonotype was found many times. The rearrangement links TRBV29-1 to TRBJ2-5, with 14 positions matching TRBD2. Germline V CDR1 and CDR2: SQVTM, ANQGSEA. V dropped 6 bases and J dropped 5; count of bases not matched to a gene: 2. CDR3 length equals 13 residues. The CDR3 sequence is CSVRTSGRETQYF. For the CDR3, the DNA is TGCAGCGTCCGGACTAGCGGGAGGGAGACCCAGTACTTC.

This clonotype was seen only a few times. The CDR3 spells CSATSAGAYNEQFF. In DNA form, the CDR3 reads TGCAGTGCTACTTCAGCGGGGGCCTACAATGAGCAGTTCTTC. The chain has TRBV20-1 and TRBJ2-1, with 8 nucleotides matching TRBD2. In germline, CDR1 is DFQATT, CDR2 SNEGSKA (reference sequence). There are 14 residues in the CDR3. J gave up 2 bases and V 4 bases, and 4 bases lay outside the gene matches.

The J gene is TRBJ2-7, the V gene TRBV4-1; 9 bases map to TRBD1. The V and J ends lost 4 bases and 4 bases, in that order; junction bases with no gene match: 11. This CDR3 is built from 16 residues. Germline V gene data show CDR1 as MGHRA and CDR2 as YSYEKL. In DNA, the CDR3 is TGCGCCAGCAGCCTACAAATCGGGACAGGGCGTTACGAGCAGTACTTC. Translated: CASSLQIGTGRYEQYF.

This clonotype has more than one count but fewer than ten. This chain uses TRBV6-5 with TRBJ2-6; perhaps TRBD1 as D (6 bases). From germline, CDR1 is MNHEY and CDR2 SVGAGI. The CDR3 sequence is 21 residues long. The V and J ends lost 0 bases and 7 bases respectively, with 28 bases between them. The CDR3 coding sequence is TGTGCCAGCAGTTACTCTGTCGGACTCACCAGGGACATCTCCGGTGCCAACGTCCTGACTTTC. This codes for CASSYSVGLTRDISGANVLTF.

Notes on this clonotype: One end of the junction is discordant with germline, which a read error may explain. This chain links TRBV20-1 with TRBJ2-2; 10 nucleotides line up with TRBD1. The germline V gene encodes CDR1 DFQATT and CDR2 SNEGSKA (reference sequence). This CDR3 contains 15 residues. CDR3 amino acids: CSAGDRGLDTGELFF. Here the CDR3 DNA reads TGCAGTGCTGGAGACAGGGGGCTGGACACCGGGGAGCTGTTTTTT.

The CDR3 protein is CASSLGVHEQYF. As DNA, the CDR3 is TGTGCCAGCAGCTTAGGAGTCCACGAGCAGTACTTC. The chain is built from TRBV13 and TRBJ2-7; no clear D. This CDR3 has 12 residues. V lost 0 bases and J lost 5, with 5 bases in between. Germline lookup yields CDR1 PRHDT and CDR2 FYEKMQ (reference sequence).

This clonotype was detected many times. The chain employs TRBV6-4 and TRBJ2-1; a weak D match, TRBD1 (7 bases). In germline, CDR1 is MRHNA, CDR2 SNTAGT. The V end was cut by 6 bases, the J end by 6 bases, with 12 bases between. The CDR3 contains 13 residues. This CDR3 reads CASSQQGGNEQFF. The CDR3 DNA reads TGTGCCAGCAGCCAGCAGGGGGGCAATGAGCAGTTCTTC.